What follows are 25 T cell receptor beta chains derived from one specimen sequenced in a study of cytomegalovirus exposure and HLA in healthy donors. The PCR had 60 Vbeta and 13 Jbeta primers. The method was immunoSEQ multiplex PCR; TCRdb's version includes in-frame clones alone and lacks a portion of them. The sample has about 150,000 clones, roughly 80% seen once; the top ten hold around an eighth. Sequenced: PBMCs. These receptors originate from a man in his forties in good health and CMV-seropositive.

This chain joins TRBV19 and TRBJ2-3; the match to TRBD2 covers 10 bases. Germline trimming cut 0 bases from V and 3 bases from J; bases unmatched to any gene: 9. This CDR3 has 18 amino acids. The germline gives CDR1 LNHDA, CDR2 SQIVND (reference sequence). This CDR3 is CASSIETGASGSTDTQYF. The CDR3 DNA is TGTGCCAGTAGTATAGAGACTGGGGCTAGCGGGAGTACAGATACGCAGTATTTT.

V is TRBV18 and J is TRBJ2-7; tentative D call: TRBD2 (6 bases). This CDR3 spans 17 amino acids. Trimming cost V 2 bases and J 5 bases, with 22 bases left between them. Germline CDR1 and CDR2: KGHSH and LQKENI. In DNA, the CDR3 is TGTGCCAGCTCACCAATCACGGGATCTCTAGCGAGAAACGAGCAGTACTTC. It specifies CASSPITGSLARNEQYF.

This chain uses TRBV7-2 with TRBJ2-2, with TRBD2 identical over 9 bases. Trimming at V came to 5 bases and at J to 10 bases, leaving 14 bases not matched to a gene. Germline lookup yields CDR1 SGHTA and CDR2 FQGNSA. The length of the CDR3 is 16 residues. CDR3: CASSPYLREGREELFF. In DNA, the CDR3 is TGTGCCAGCAGCCCTTATCTGCGGGAGGGCCGGGAGGAGCTGTTTTTT. The whole variable domain, filled in from reference TRBV7-2 and TRBJ2-2, reads GAGVSQSPSNKVTEKGKDVELRCDPISGHTALYWYRQSLGQGLEFLIYFQGNSAPDKSGLPSDRFSAERTGGSVSTLTIQRTQQEDSAVYLCASSPYLREGREELFFGEGSRLTVL.

The chain links TRBV5-8 to TRBJ2-1; D remains unclear. The germline V gene has CDR1 SGHTS and CDR2 YDEGEE. Between the trimmed V and J ends, which lost 0 bases and 3 bases, there was a span of 10 bases. The CDR3 contains 15 residues. The CDR3 loop reads CASSLGHADYNEQFF. DNA for the CDR3: TGTGCCAGCAGCTTGGGACACGCCGACTACAATGAGCAGTTCTTC.

This chain joins TRBV6-5 and TRBJ1-2, with D uncertain. Germline CDR1 and CDR2: MNHEY and SVGAGI. The CDR3 sequence is 13 residues long. With 6 bases removed from V and 5 bases from J, the gap between germline ends came to 13 bases. The CDR3 nucleotides are TGTGCCAGCAGGACACCTGATGATTATGGCTACACCTTC. This encodes CASRTPDDYGYTF.

CDR3 sequence reads: CASSGVYQETQYF. The CDR3, as DNA: TGTGCCAGCAGCGGAGTGTACCAAGAGACCCAGTACTTC. The gene calls are TRBV2 and TRBJ2-5; D unresolved. V was clipped by 6 bases and J by 0 bases, with 8 bases between them. CDR3 size: 13 residues. Germline V CDR1 and CDR2: SNHLY, FYNNEI.

This chain links TRBV4-2 with TRBJ2-5; 7 nucleotides align to TRBD1. Trimming removed 0 bases from V and 11 bases from J; junction bases left unmatched: 15. From germline, CDR1 is LGHNA and CDR2 YNFKEQ. The CDR3 runs 16 residues. The CDR3, as DNA: TGTGCCAGCAGCCAAGAGGGTTTAAAACCCGACAGGGAGCAGTACTTC. This sequence encodes CASSQEGLKPDREQYF.

This rearrangement joins TRBV5-8 to TRBJ1-1; D might be TRBD1 (5 bases). This CDR3 contains 14 residues. Looked up from germline, CDR1 is SGHTS and CDR2 is YDEGEE. Trimming took off 4 bases at V and 1 base at J, with 11 bases between the two ends. The CDR3 region is CASSPLTENTEAFF. CDR3 nucleotides: TGTGCCAGCAGCCCCCTGACAGAGAACACTGAAGCTTTCTTT.

V gene TRBV25-1 combines with J gene TRBJ2-1; TRBD2 agrees at 14 bases. The CDR3 is made up of 16 amino acids. The ends lost 7 bases at V and 4 bases at J; junction bases unmatched: 6. Germline V lookup: CDR1 MGHDK, CDR2 SYGVNS. The CDR3 loop is CASTGTSGRGYNEQFF. Here the CDR3 DNA reads TGTGCCAGCACCGGGACTAGCGGGAGAGGTTACAATGAGCAGTTCTTC.

With respect to this clone: The same CDR3 is also encoded by other DNA sequences in this sample. The chain has TRBV28 and TRBJ1-2; D not resolved. The CDR3 runs 12 residues. From germline, CDR1 is MDHEN and CDR2 SYDVKM. The V gene lost 6 bases and the J gene lost 4 bases, with 9 bases spanning the gap. The CDR3 sequence is CASSSGGYGYTF. The CDR3 nucleotides read TGTGCCAGCAGCTCGGGAGGCTATGGCTACACCTTC.

The chain employs TRBV29-1 and TRBJ2-3; the match to TRBD2 covers 7 bases. CDR1 is SQVTM and CDR2 is ANQGSEA in the germline V gene. The CDR3 consists of 17 residues. The ends lost 7 bases at V and 1 base at J; junction bases unmatched: 17. For the CDR3, the DNA is TGCAGCGCCCCACGGCCGGTGGCGGGAGCCCGCACAGATACGCAGTATTTT. Its protein is CSAPRPVAGARTDTQYF.

There are a few counts of this clone. V gene TRBV27 combines with J gene TRBJ2-2; 7 nucleotides agree with TRBD1. J was trimmed by 0 bases and V by 6 bases; bases with no gene match: 4. CDR1 MNHEY and CDR2 SMNVEV come from the germline V gene (reference sequence). The CDR3 covers 15 residues. The DNA of the CDR3 is TGTGCCAGCAGCTTTACAGGGGCGAACACCGGGGAGCTGTTTTTT. This encodes CASSFTGANTGELFF.

This chain joins TRBV4-3 and TRBJ2-3; 7 positions match TRBD1. V dropped 0 bases and J dropped 7; count of bases not matched to a gene: 7. The CDR3 contains 15 residues. The germline V gene has CDR1 LGHNA and CDR2 YSLEER. Here the CDR3 reads CASSQEIRTGHTQYF. CDR3 coding DNA: TGCGCCAGCAGCCAAGAAATAAGGACAGGCCATACGCAGTATTTT.

The chain couples TRBV27 to TRBJ2-7; TRBD1 matches at 11 bases. The CDR3 length is 16 residues. CDR1 is MNHEY and CDR2 is SMNVEV in the germline V gene (reference sequence). J lost 2 bases, V lost 3 bases, and 6 bases had no gene match. The CDR3 here is CASSFIGQGATYEQYF. The CDR3 region has the DNA TGTGCCAGCAGTTTTATCGGACAGGGGGCAACCTACGAGCAGTACTTC.

The chain uses TRBV5-1 and TRBJ2-5; 13 nucleotides agree with TRBD2. The end of the DNA fits TRBJ2-7 better, so the J call may be wrong. Germline V gives CDR1 SGHRS, CDR2 YFSETQ. The CDR3 length is 17 residues. CDR3 sequence reads: CASSWAGLAGASYEQYF. The CDR3 nucleotides are TGCGCCAGCAGCTGGGCTGGACTAGCGGGAGCATCCTACGAGCAGTACTTC.

This clone was detected a few times. The chain has TRBV7-9 and TRBJ2-4; D may be TRBD1 (6 bases). The germline V gene has CDR1 SEHNR and CDR2 FQNEAQ (reference sequence). This CDR3 has 15 residues. Trimming removed 5 bases at V and 4 bases at J, with 15 bases between. The CDR3 DNA reads as TGTGCCAGCAGCCCCGATTGGACAGCAAAAAACATTCAGTACTTC. Residues: CASSPDWTAKNIQYF.

This clone was observed a handful of times. V gene TRBV9 combines with J gene TRBJ2-1, with 11 bases lining up with TRBD2. Germline V gene lookup returns CDR1 SGDLS and CDR2 YYNGEE. V lost 0 bases to trimming and J lost 14 bases; unmatched junction nucleotides: 7. The length of the CDR3 is 14 residues. As DNA, the CDR3 is TGTGCCAGCAGCGTAGCCGATAGCGGGAGGGCGGAGTTCTTC. Protein sequence: CASSVADSGRAEFF. The variable domain in full, completed from reference TRBV9 and TRBJ2-1, reads DSGVTQTPKHLITATGQRVTLRCSPRSGDLSVYWYQQSLDQGLQFLIQYYNGEERAKGNILERFSAQQFPDLHSELNLSSLELGDSALYFCASSVADSGRAEFFGPGTRLTVL.

The J gene is TRBJ1-3, the V gene TRBV27; D call uncertain. V was shortened by 2 bases and J by 0 bases, with 5 bases between the two germline ends. Germline V lookup: CDR1 MNHEY, CDR2 SMNVEV (reference sequence). CDR3 size: 14 residues. The CDR3 DNA reads as TGTGCCAGCAGTTTAAAGAGCTCTGGAAACACCATATATTTT. Translation: CASSLKSSGNTIYF.

The chain's CDR3 is CASSDRGEQNTGELFF. CDR3 bases: TGTGCCAGCAGTGATCGGGGGGAGCAGAACACCGGGGAGCTGTTTTTT. This chain joins TRBV6-1 and TRBJ2-2, with 7 bases that match TRBD2. V lost 3 bases to trimming and J lost 1 base; unmatched junction nucleotides: 5. The CDR3 runs to 16 residues. Germline V gene sequence: CDR1 MNHNS, CDR2 SASEGT.

The chain is built from TRBV30 and TRBJ1-2; TRBD1 is a possible D gene (6 bases). CDR1 and CDR2 (germline): GTSNPN, SVGIG (reference sequence). V lost 2 bases and J 10 bases, leaving 14 bases between the germline ends. The CDR3 is made up of 12 amino acids. For the CDR3, the DNA is TGTGCCTGGAGTAAGTTCAGGGGCATCTACACCTTC. It yields the protein CAWSKFRGIYTF.

This chain connects TRBV6-1 to TRBJ2-7; TRBD2 aligns across 10 bases. The V gene's germline CDR1 is MNHNS and CDR2 SASEGT. V lost 8 bases and J lost 4; bases outside the gene matches: 5. This CDR3 has 13 amino acids. The chain's CDR3 is CASVTSGKYEQYF. The CDR3 coding sequence is TGTGCCAGCGTAACTAGCGGGAAATACGAGCAGTACTTC.

This sequence joins TRBV9 and TRBJ2-2; TRBD1 aligns across 7 bases. The CDR3 sequence is 15 residues long. Germline V gives CDR1 SGDLS, CDR2 YYNGEE. V shed 3 bases and J 3 bases; nucleotides not matched to a gene: 5. CDR3 bases: TGTGCCAGCAGCGCGGACAGGATGGACACCGGGGAGCTGTTTTTT. Residues: CASSADRMDTGELFF.

This chain connects TRBV27 to TRBJ2-7; 7 bases line up with TRBD1. The CDR3 is made up of 14 amino acids. CDR1 is MNHEY and CDR2 is SMNVEV in the germline V gene (reference sequence). Trimming cost V 1 base and J 3 bases; bases outside gene matches: 3. The CDR3 reads CASSLFRDSYEQYF. In nucleotides, the CDR3 is TGTGCCAGCAGTTTATTCCGGGACAGCTACGAGCAGTACTTC.

The chain recombines TRBV27 with TRBJ1-1; 8 bases align to TRBD1. Germline lookup yields CDR1 MNHEY and CDR2 SMNVEV (reference sequence). The CDR3 consists of 14 residues. After removal of 5 bases from V and 3 bases from J, the junction contained 5 bases not matched to a gene. The CDR3 DNA reads as TGTGCCAGCAGTCCGCAGGGGGCCGACACTGAAGCTTTCTTT. Translated, it gives CASSPQGADTEAFF.

The chain is built from TRBV6-1 and TRBJ2-5; 8 bases are a match to TRBD2. The end of the DNA fits TRBJ2-7 better, so the J call may be wrong. This CDR3 is built from 13 residues. CDR1 and CDR2 from the germline V gene are MNHNS and SASEGT. The CDR3 loop reads CASGLLAAYEQYF. CDR3 DNA sequence: TGTGCCAGCGGGTTACTAGCGGCCTACGAGCAGTACTTC.